The T cell receptor (beta chain) described here comes from a study of blood T cell repertoires in COVID-19. Study-wide background: In each case, the material was cDNA or gDNA derived from T cells, B-cell-depleted T cells, or PBMCs.

This CDR3 region has 17 residues. V lost 5 bases and J lost 5; bases outside the gene matches: 11. CDR1 is SGHDN, CDR2 FVKESK, per germline. While infection was still active, Seattle patients were enrolled and then followed longitudinally. Authors' data handling: Estimates of nucleated cell counts were drawn from the amplification of reference gene primers. The protocol was immunoSEQ multiplex PCR, while the TCRdb copy is restricted to in-frame clones and leaves out a portion. The V and J calls and clone size come from that table; D and trimming were worked out from the DNA. This table has some 290,000 clones, around 85% appearing once.

The chain recombines TRBV14 with TRBJ2-2; 10 bases fit TRBD1. The TCR was taken from a woman under 40 with COVID-19, enrolled during active disease. Source material: peripheral blood. The CDR3 loop reads CASSIPRTGGLTGELFF. Here the CDR3 DNA reads TGTGCCAGCAGCATTCCCCGGACAGGGGGATTAACCGGGGAGCTGTTTTTT.